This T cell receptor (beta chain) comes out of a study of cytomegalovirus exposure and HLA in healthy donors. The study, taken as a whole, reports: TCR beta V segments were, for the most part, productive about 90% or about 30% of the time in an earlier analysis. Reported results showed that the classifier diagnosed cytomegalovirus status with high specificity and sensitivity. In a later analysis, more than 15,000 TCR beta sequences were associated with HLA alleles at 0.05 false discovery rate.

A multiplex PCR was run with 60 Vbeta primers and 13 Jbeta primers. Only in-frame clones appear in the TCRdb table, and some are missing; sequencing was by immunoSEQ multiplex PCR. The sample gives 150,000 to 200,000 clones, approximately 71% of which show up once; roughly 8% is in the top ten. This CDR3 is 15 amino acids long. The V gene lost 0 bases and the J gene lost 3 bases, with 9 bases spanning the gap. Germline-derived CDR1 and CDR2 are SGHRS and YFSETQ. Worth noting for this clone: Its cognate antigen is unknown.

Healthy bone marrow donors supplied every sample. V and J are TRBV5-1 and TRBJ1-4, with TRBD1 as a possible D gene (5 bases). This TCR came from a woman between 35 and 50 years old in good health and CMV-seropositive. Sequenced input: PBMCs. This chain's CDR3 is CASSLGQTSNEKLFF. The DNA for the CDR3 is TGCGCCAGCAGCTTGGGACAGACCTCTAATGAAAAACTGTTTTTT. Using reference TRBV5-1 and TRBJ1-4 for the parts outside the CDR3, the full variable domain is KAGVTQTPRYLIKTRGQQVTLSCSPISGHRSVSWYQQTPGQGLQFLFEYFSETQRNKGNFPGRFSGRQFSNSRSEMNVSTLELGDSALYLCASSLGQTSNEKLFFGSGTQLSVL.